These 14 T cell receptor beta chains originate from one sample sequenced in a study of shared clonotypes between healthy human individuals. Sequencing used immunoSEQ multiplex PCR; TCRdb keeps in-frame clones, though not all of them. The table records 2 million to 2.5 million clones, 90% to 95% of them present only once. Sequenced input: naive CD4+ T cells sorted from blood. Subset of the sample: CD45RA+ positively selected. The receptors stem from a man between 18 and 29 years old in good health.

A single count supports this clone. V usage is TRBV2 and J usage is TRBJ2-7; D not certain. Per germline, CDR1 SNHLY and CDR2 FYNNEI. The length of the CDR3 is 15 residues. V gave up 3 bases and J gave up 5 bases, with 17 bases separating them. This CDR3 is CASSDPRRVVDEQYF. The CDR3, as DNA: TGTGCCAGCAGTGACCCTCGCAGAGTAGTCGACGAGCAGTACTTC.

The chain uses TRBV6-1 and TRBJ2-7, with D tentatively TRBD1 (6 bases). Trimming removed 6 bases from V and 7 bases from J, with 19 bases in between. Per the germline V gene, CDR1 is MNHNS and CDR2 is SASEGT. The CDR3 is 14 residues long. CDR3 DNA sequence: TGTGCCAGCAGCCCCTGGGGGCGCCTAAAAGAGCAGTACTTC. Translating it yields CASSPWGRLKEQYF.

The V and J genes are TRBV4-1 and TRBJ1-3; D is ambiguous. The germline V and J ends were trimmed by 5 bases and 2 bases, with 7 bases remaining between them. The germline gives CDR1 MGHRA, CDR2 YSYEKL. CDR3 size: 13 residues. The CDR3 sequence is CASSVRPGNTIYF. CDR3 nucleotides: TGCGCCAGCAGCGTAAGACCTGGAAACACCATATATTTT.

Note on this clone: The sample contains more than one DNA sequence encoding this CDR3. This sequence joins TRBV4-1 and TRBJ2-3, with TRBD2 identical over 8 bases. With 1 base clipped from V and 2 bases from J, the junction kept 5 bases outside the gene matches. The CDR3 covers 16 residues. CDR1 is MGHRA, CDR2 YSYEKL, per germline. CDR3 residues: CASSQVLAGFTDTQYF. DNA of the CDR3: TGCGCCAGCAGCCAAGTCCTAGCGGGCTTCACAGATACGCAGTATTTT.

The J gene is TRBJ1-6, the V gene TRBV5-4, with D maybe TRBD1 (5 bases). The ends were cut back, 4 bases at V and 0 bases at J, with 17 bases in the middle. From germline, CDR1 is SGHNT and CDR2 YYREEE (reference sequence). The CDR3 runs 18 residues. For the CDR3, the DNA is TGTGCCAGCAGCGCCCGGGGCACCCCCAGCTCCTATAATTCACCCCTCCACTTT. Translation: CASSARGTPSSYNSPLHF.

This chain links TRBV7-2 with TRBJ2-7; 13 nucleotides align to TRBD2. Germline V gives CDR1 SGHTA, CDR2 FQGNSA. The CDR3 is made up of 17 amino acids. V lost 5 bases, J lost 7 bases, and 14 bases stayed unmatched. The DNA for the CDR3 is TGTGCCAGCAGCCCCCCCCTCGGACTAGCGGGAGTAGGGGAGCAGTACTTC. Its translation is CASSPPLGLAGVGEQYF.

The chain combines TRBV10-3 with TRBJ1-2, with D possibly being TRBD1 (5 bases). Germline V lookup: CDR1 ENHRY, CDR2 SYGVKD. Deletions cut 4 bases from V and 1 base from J, with 16 bases between. The CDR3 contains 16 residues. The CDR3 region is CAISASGTANNYGYTF. The DNA for the CDR3 is TGTGCCATCAGTGCGTCAGGGACGGCGAATAACTATGGCTACACCTTC.

This chain connects TRBV5-6 to TRBJ2-1; tentative D call: TRBD2 (5 bases). Germline loops: CDR1 SGHDT, CDR2 YYEEEE. The V end was cut by 0 bases, the J end by 2 bases, with 9 bases between. This CDR3 is 15 amino acids long. The DNA of the CDR3 is TGTGCCAGCAGCTTGGGAGGCGGGCCCTACAATGAGCAGTTCTTC. This encodes CASSLGGGPYNEQFF.

J is TRBJ1-1 and V is TRBV30; no definite D call. CDR1 and CDR2 from the germline V gene are GTSNPN and SVGIG (reference sequence). V was trimmed by 0 bases and J by 1 base, leaving 9 bases between them. The CDR3 is 14 residues long. CDR3 in DNA: TGTGCCTGGAGTGTGGTCGGGAGGAACACTGAAGCTTTCTTT. Residues: CAWSVVGRNTEAFF.

The rearrangement joins TRBV6-5 to TRBJ2-1; 10 positions match TRBD1. CDR1 is MNHEY, CDR2 SVGAGI, per germline. The V gene end was trimmed by 2 bases and the J gene end by 15 bases; junction bases not matched to a gene: 10. This CDR3 spans 14 amino acids. The CDR3 is CASSYTGGQGSPFF. The CDR3 DNA sequence: TGTGCCAGCAGTTACACTGGGGGACAGGGGTCCCCGTTCTTC.

On this clone itself: A much bigger clone sits one base away, suggesting this may be a read error. V usage is TRBV11-3 and J usage is TRBJ2-5, with 9 bases matching TRBD1. Per germline, CDR1 SGHNT and CDR2 YENEEA. This CDR3 is built from 17 residues. The junction had 27 bases not matched to a gene; V was cut back by 11 bases and J by 11 bases. The DNA for the CDR3 is TGTGCCGCCCTTCCGGGACAGGGATTGGGAAAGTCCTACGAACAGTACTTC. Translated, it gives CAALPGQGLGKSYEQYF.

This chain connects TRBV10-1 to TRBJ2-7; possibly TRBD1 or TRBD2 for D (5 bases each). V lost 3 bases and J 3 bases, leaving 12 bases between the germline ends. The germline V gene encodes CDR1 WNHNN and CDR2 SYGVQD (reference sequence). This CDR3 is built from 14 residues. CDR3 in amino acids: CASSDGTMFYEQYF. The CDR3 bases are TGCGCCAGCAGTGATGGGACCATGTTCTACGAGCAGTACTTC.

This clone came up once. V gene TRBV6-6 combines with J gene TRBJ2-7, with 9 bases identical to TRBD1. The germline V gene encodes CDR1 MNHNY and CDR2 SVGAGI (reference sequence). The J segment lost 1 base and the V segment lost 5 bases, leaving 6 bases of the junction unmatched. The CDR3 is made up of 15 amino acids. This CDR3 reads CASSIRQGGSYEQYF. In nucleotides, the CDR3 is TGTGCCAGCAGTATCCGACAGGGGGGGTCCTACGAGCAGTACTTC.

The gene calls are TRBV19 and TRBJ1-5; no firm D call. Trimming removed 5 bases from V and 3 bases from J, with 11 bases in between. The CDR3 length is 14 residues. In germline, CDR1 is LNHDA, CDR2 SQIVND (reference sequence). CDR3 nucleotides: TGTGCCAGTAGTCCAGAGAGCCTCAATCAGCCCCAGCATTTT. Amino acids: CASSPESLNQPQHF. Combining the CDR3 with reference TRBV19 and TRBJ1-5 gives the whole variable domain DGGITQSPKYLFRKEGQNVTLSCEQNLNHDAMYWYRQDPGQGLRLIYYSQIVNDFQKGDIAEGYSVSREKKESFPLTVTSAQKNPTAFYLCASSPESLNQPQHFGDGTRLSIL.